This TCR beta chain stems from a study of PD-L1 blockade in urothelial cancer. About the research overall: Intravenous atezolizumab, 1,200 mg every 3 weeks, was begun by patients in the mid-2010s.

The templates were synthetic TCR analogs, and they were spiked into each PCR. The table came from immunoSEQ multiplex PCR; TCRdb's copy has only in-frame clones and leaves some out. The sample lists approximately 30,000 clones; 70% to 90% were seen once. This clone occurred once. Its antigen is as yet unknown. The time point denotes: peripheral blood 6 weeks after treatment start. The V gene lost 2 bases and the J gene lost 6 bases, with 14 bases spanning the gap. The CDR3 covers 14 residues. Germline V lookup: CDR1 LNHNV, CDR2 YYDKDF (reference sequence). Points from the study as a whole: Prediction of better survival came from below-median pretreatment blood TCR clonality.

Sample: PBMCs, taken around atezolizumab (anti-PD-L1) treatment. This rearrangement joins TRBV15 to TRBJ2-7, with a weak D call TRBD1 (6 bases). The clonotype comes from a man older than 75 with urothelial cancer. The CDR3 bases are TGTGCCACCAGCAGACTTACAGGGATCCGCGAGCAGTACTTC. Translating gives CATSRLTGIREQYF.